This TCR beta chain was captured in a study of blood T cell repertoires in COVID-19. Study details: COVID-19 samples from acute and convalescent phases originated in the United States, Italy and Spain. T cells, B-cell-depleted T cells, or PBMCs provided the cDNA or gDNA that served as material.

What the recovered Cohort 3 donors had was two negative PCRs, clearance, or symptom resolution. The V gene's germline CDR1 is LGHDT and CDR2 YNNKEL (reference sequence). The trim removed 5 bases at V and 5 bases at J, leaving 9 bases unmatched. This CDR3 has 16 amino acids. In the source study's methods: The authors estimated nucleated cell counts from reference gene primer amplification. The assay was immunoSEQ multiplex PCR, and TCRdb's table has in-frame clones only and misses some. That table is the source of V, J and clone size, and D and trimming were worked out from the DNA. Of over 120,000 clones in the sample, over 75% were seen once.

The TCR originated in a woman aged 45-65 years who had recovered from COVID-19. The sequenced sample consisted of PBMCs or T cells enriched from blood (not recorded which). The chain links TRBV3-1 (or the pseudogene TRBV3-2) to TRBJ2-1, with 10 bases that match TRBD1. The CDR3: CASSDERGTGDNEQFF. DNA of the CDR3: TGTGCCAGCAGCGATGAGAGGGGGACAGGGGACAATGAGCAGTTCTTC.